These 5 T cell receptor beta chains share one sample of origin, sequenced in a study of CXCR3-negative and CXCR3-positive naive CD8 T cells. The libraries of TRB cDNA were prepared using 5' RACE with UMI labels. Using the 5' RACE reads, TCRdb records one entry per CDR3 protein without DNA. The repertoire table contains fewer than 90,000 distinct CDR3 sequences. No antigen has been identified for these receptors. Findings of the study overall: Naive cells that were CXCR3-positive had more hydrophobic TRB CDR3s (compared with CXCR3-negative naive cells).

Sequencing used naive CXCR3+ CD8+ T cells from blood. The subset is: CD45RO-CCR7+CD27+CD95- naive CD8+ T cells expressing CXCR3 (TNR3+). These receptors came from a human donor in good health. Some clones in this sample may be carry-over from other donors' samples.

V gene TRBV5-5 combines with J gene TRBJ2-1; TCRdb names TRBD1, which stays unverified in the absence of DNA. The germline CDR1 and CDR2 sequences are SGHKS and YYEKEE (reference sequence). This CDR3 comprises 13 residues. The CDR3 loop is CASSWTGGNEQFF.

The chain uses TRBV7-8 and TRBJ2-7; the TCRdb D gene call, TRBD1, has no DNA to confirm it. Per germline, CDR1 SGHVS and CDR2 FQNEAQ. This CDR3 spans 14 amino acids. This CDR3 reads CASSPYVAGDEQYF.

This clonotype is identified as medium-sized from frequency. CDR3 loop: CASSLAGELFF. V is TRBV6-2 or TRBV6-3 and J is TRBJ2-2. Germline-derived CDR1 and CDR2 are MNHEY and SVGEGT. The CDR3 is made up of 11 amino acids.

The chain carries TRBV6-5 and TRBJ2-2; no DNA is available, so the TRBD1 call from TCRdb remains unchecked. In germline, CDR1 is MNHEY, CDR2 SVGAGI. CDR3 size: 14 residues. This CDR3 reads CASSYGRGTGEPFF.

The chain's CDR3 is CASSLVPGSLEKLFF. This chain connects TRBV7-2 to TRBJ1-4; TCRdb returns TRBD1, unconfirmable since there is no DNA. Per germline, CDR1 SGHTA and CDR2 FQGNSA. The CDR3 is 15 amino acids.